A single sample is the source of the 32 T cell receptor beta chains below, sequenced in a study of STAT5B mutations in CD4+ large granular lymphocyte leukemia. Only in-frame clones appear in the TCRdb table, and some are missing; sequencing was by immunoSEQ multiplex PCR. The sample has more than 30,000 clones, just under 80% seen once. Sequencing was done on a sample of CD4+ T cells from blood buffy coats. Source of these receptors: a human donor in good health.

The chain uses TRBV2 and TRBJ2-7; D gene unclear. The germline V and J ends were trimmed by 5 bases and 0 bases, with 5 bases remaining between them. Looked up from germline, CDR1 is SNHLY and CDR2 is FYNNEI. This CDR3 has 12 residues. The chain's CDR3 is CASSLSSYEQYF. The CDR3 region has the DNA TGTGCCAGCAGTCTAAGCTCCTACGAGCAGTACTTC.

This clone was seen a few times. The chain is built from TRBV6-5 and TRBJ1-1; TRBD1 aligns across 7 bases. The CDR3 spans 13 residues. Germline V gene lookup returns CDR1 MNHEY and CDR2 SVGAGI. The V gene end was trimmed by 6 bases and the J gene end by 5 bases; junction bases not matched to a gene: 6. This CDR3 reads CASSWTGGTEAFF. In DNA, the CDR3 is TGTGCCAGCAGCTGGACAGGAGGAACTGAAGCTTTCTTT.

Written as DNA, the CDR3 is TGTGCCAGCAGCTTAGGGGCATCCGCCCTGGGGGCCCTCCACTTT. Its protein is CASSLGASALGALHF. The chain combines TRBV11-2 with TRBJ1-6, with D perhaps matching TRBD1 (5 bases). Deletions cut 1 base from V and 14 bases from J, with 18 bases between. The CDR3 contains 15 residues. Germline V gene lookup returns CDR1 SGHAT and CDR2 FQNNGV.

This clone occurred once. The chain joins TRBV10-3 to TRBJ1-2; 9 bases match TRBD1. The V gene end was trimmed by 7 bases and the J gene end by 3 bases; junction bases not matched to a gene: 6. The CDR3 totals 14 residues. Germline assignment: CDR1 ENHRY and CDR2 SYGVKD. The CDR3 coding sequence is TGTGCCATCATGGGACAGGGTAATGACTATGGCTACACCTTC. Translating it yields CAIMGQGNDYGYTF.

Here the CDR3 DNA reads TGTGCCAGCAGCTCCGGGACAAACTCCTACGAGCAGTACTTC. Translation gives CASSSGTNSYEQYF. The rearrangement uses TRBV11-3 and TRBJ2-7; D might be TRBD1 (6 bases). Between the trimmed V and J ends, which lost 4 bases and 0 bases, there was a span of 10 bases. The CDR3 is 14 amino acids. CDR1 and CDR2 from the germline V gene are SGHNT and YENEEA.

The gene calls are TRBV19 and TRBJ1-1, with a weak D call TRBD1 (5 bases). CDR3 length: 14 residues. V dropped 2 bases and J dropped 0 bases, with 7 bases sitting between them. Germline CDR1 LNHDA, CDR2 SQIVND (reference sequence). CDR3 sequence (DNA): TGTGCCAGTAGTATACGGGGCCTGAACACTGAAGCTTTCTTT. It codes for CASSIRGLNTEAFF.

The chain has TRBV7-8 and TRBJ1-2; 7 bases match TRBD1. CDR1 and CDR2 (germline): SGHVS, FQNEAQ. The CDR3 consists of 14 residues. Trimming at V came to 5 bases and at J to 0 bases, leaving 3 bases not matched to a gene. The chain's CDR3 is CASSPGTANYGYTF. The CDR3 region has the DNA TGTGCCAGCAGCCCAGGGACAGCTAACTATGGCTACACCTTC. Variable domain in full (rest from reference TRBV7-8 and TRBJ1-2): GAGVSQSPRYKVAKRGQDVALRCDPISGHVSLFWYQQALGQGPEFLTYFQNEAQLDKSGLPSDRFFAERPEGSVSTLKIQRTQQEDSAVYLCASSPGTANYGYTFGSGTRLTVV.

In the case of this clone: Compared with germline, one end of the junction differs, possibly owing to a read error. The chain carries TRBV28 and TRBJ1-6, with D possibly being TRBD1 (5 bases). The CDR3 length is 16 residues. CDR1 MDHEN and CDR2 SYDVKM come from the germline V gene. The CDR3 region is CASRKTLAWGDSSLHF. The CDR3 DNA sequence: TGTGCCAGCAGAAAGACATTGGCGTGGGGGGATTCATCCCTCCACTTT.

The chain carries TRBV6-5 and TRBJ1-1; maybe TRBD1 (5 bases). V was cut by 5 bases and J by 11 bases, with 15 bases left in between. In germline, CDR1 is MNHEY, CDR2 SVGAGI. CDR3 length: 12 amino acids. This CDR3 is CASSPPQGYAFF. For the CDR3, the DNA is TGTGCCAGCAGTCCTCCCCAGGGTTACGCTTTCTTT.

The V gene is TRBV6-1, the J gene TRBJ2-1; 10 bases align to TRBD2. With V trimmed by 4 bases and J by 8 bases, 5 bases remained unmatched. Germline V gives CDR1 MNHNS, CDR2 SASEGT. CDR3 length: 14 amino acids. The CDR3 sequence: CASSAASGSDEQFF. The CDR3 DNA reads TGTGCCAGCAGTGCGGCTAGCGGGAGTGATGAGCAGTTCTTC.

The chain joins TRBV6-1 to TRBJ2-1; 13 bases match TRBD2. Germline V gene lookup returns CDR1 MNHNS and CDR2 SASEGT. Germline trimming cut 8 bases from V and 4 bases from J; bases unmatched to any gene: 2. The CDR3 consists of 14 residues. CDR3 nucleotides: TGTGCCAGCGAGGGACTAGCGGGGTACAATGAGCAGTTCTTC. It yields the protein CASEGLAGYNEQFF.

The J gene is TRBJ1-1, the V gene TRBV4-1; D unclear. CDR3 size: 13 residues. The germline V and J ends were trimmed by 0 bases and 7 bases, with 9 bases remaining between them. Germline V CDR1 and CDR2: MGHRA, YSYEKL. CDR3 loop: CASSQEVGIEAFF. In DNA form, the CDR3 reads TGCGCCAGCAGCCAAGAAGTAGGAATTGAAGCTTTCTTT.

The chain couples TRBV7-2 to TRBJ2-2, with unresolved D. The germline gives CDR1 SGHTA, CDR2 FQGNSA. V shed 1 base and J shed 3 bases, with 6 bases lying between them. CDR3 size: 14 residues. CDR3 in DNA: TGTGCCAGCAGCTTAGTTTTGGACACCGGGGAGCTGTTTTTT. It is translated as CASSLVLDTGELFF.

The chain joins TRBV5-1 to TRBJ1-1, with D possibly being TRBD1 (5 bases). Between the trimmed V and J ends, which lost 2 bases and 4 bases, there was a span of 12 bases. The length of the CDR3 is 14 residues. CDR1 and CDR2 (germline): SGHRS, YFSETQ. The CDR3 nucleotides read TGCGCCAGCAGCTTTACGACAGATGGCACTGAAGCTTTCTTT. It codes for CASSFTTDGTEAFF.

CDR3 nucleotides: TGTGCCAGCAGCTTGCTTGTCTACAATGAGCAGTTCTTC. It encodes CASSLLVYNEQFF. The chain links TRBV11-1 to TRBJ2-1, with D unresolved. The V gene's germline CDR1 is SGHAT and CDR2 FQDESV (reference sequence). This CDR3 spans 13 amino acids. V was clipped by 3 bases and J by 3 bases, with 6 bases between them.

This clone appeared a few times. The gene calls are TRBV5-6 and TRBJ1-2; no clear D. Trimming left V 6 bases short and J 7 bases short, with 13 bases between. CDR1 and CDR2 (germline): SGHDT, YYEEEE. This CDR3 contains 12 residues. The CDR3 here is CASTGERVGYTF. As DNA, the CDR3 is TGTGCCAGCACCGGTGAGAGGGTTGGCTACACCTTC.

The V gene is TRBV7-9, the J gene TRBJ1-6; TRBD1 matches at 9 bases. Germline CDR1 is SEHNR and CDR2 is FQNEAQ (reference sequence). V lost 5 bases and J lost 7; bases outside the gene matches: 6. This CDR3 has 15 amino acids. Written as DNA, the CDR3 is TGTGCCAGCAGCGAACGGACAGGGGTAAATTCACCCCTCCACTTT. Protein sequence: CASSERTGVNSPLHF.

The chain joins TRBV2 to TRBJ2-1, with no clear D. Per germline, CDR1 SNHLY and CDR2 FYNNEI. The ends were cut back, 6 bases at V and 7 bases at J, with 16 bases in the middle. This CDR3 is built from 14 residues. CDR3 in DNA: TGTGCCAGCAGAGTGGTATTAGCAAGGAATGAGCAGTTCTTC. Residues: CASRVVLARNEQFF.

This chain uses TRBV5-4 with TRBJ1-2; 9 nucleotides match TRBD1. The CDR3 is 15 amino acids. Germline assignment: CDR1 SGHNT and CDR2 YYREEE (reference sequence). The V and J ends lost 0 bases and 5 bases, in that order; junction bases with no gene match: 5. The CDR3 sequence is CASSLEGTGKYGYTF. CDR3 bases: TGTGCCAGCAGCTTGGAAGGGACAGGGAAGTATGGCTACACCTTC. The whole variable domain, filled in from reference TRBV5-4 and TRBJ1-2, reads ETGVTQSPTHLIKTRGQQVTLRCSSQSGHNTVSWYQQALGQGPQFIFQYYREEENGRGNFPPRFSGLQFPNYSSELNVNALELDDSALYLCASSLEGTGKYGYTFGSGTRLTVV.

The CDR3 loop is CASSDFFFTSGYNEQFF. The DNA of the CDR3 is TGTGCCAGCAGCGACTTCTTCTTTACTAGCGGCTACAATGAGCAGTTCTTC. The rearrangement links TRBV2 to TRBJ2-1; 8 nucleotides match TRBD2. The germline V gene encodes CDR1 SNHLY and CDR2 FYNNEI. Germline trimming cut 6 bases from V and 3 bases from J; bases unmatched to any gene: 13. The CDR3 covers 17 residues.

This rearrangement joins TRBV19 to TRBJ2-6; D possibly corresponds to TRBD2 (6 bases). Trimming shortened V by 6 bases and J by 0 bases, and 12 bases separated the two germline ends. CDR3 length: 16 residues. CDR1 is LNHDA and CDR2 is SQIVND in the germline V gene (reference sequence). The DNA of the CDR3 is TGTGCCAGTAGGAACGGGCGGGGCTCTGGGGCCAACGTCCTGACTTTC. Amino acid sequence: CASRNGRGSGANVLTF.

This chain joins TRBV7-9 and TRBJ1-2; 7 bases align to TRBD1. The germline V gene encodes CDR1 SEHNR and CDR2 FQNEAQ (reference sequence). The CDR3 covers 16 residues. V shed 1 base and J 4 bases; nucleotides not matched to a gene: 9. Written as DNA, the CDR3 is TGTGCCAGCAGCTTAGGAGTCAGACAGGGAGCCTATGGCTACACCTTC. It is translated as CASSLGVRQGAYGYTF.

This clone was observed a few times. Additional DNA sequences in this sample encode the identical CDR3. The chain carries TRBV7-2 and TRBJ1-5; 8 bases match TRBD1. J was trimmed by 5 bases and V by 5 bases; bases with no gene match: 5. This CDR3 is 14 amino acids long. Per the germline V gene, CDR1 is SGHTA and CDR2 is FQGNSA. The CDR3: CASSLKTGDQPQHF. As DNA, the CDR3 is TGTGCCAGCAGCCTCAAGACAGGGGATCAGCCCCAGCATTTT.

The J gene is TRBJ1-1, the V gene TRBV7-6; maybe TRBD1 (5 bases). V was trimmed by 5 bases and J by 0 bases, leaving 13 bases between them. There are 15 residues in the CDR3. Germline V gene lookup returns CDR1 SGHVS and CDR2 FNYEAQ. CDR3 sequence (DNA): TGTGCCAGCAGCATCGGGGCGAGGATGAACACTGAAGCTTTCTTT. It is translated as CASSIGARMNTEAFF. Using reference TRBV7-6 and TRBJ1-1 for the parts outside the CDR3, the full variable domain is GAGVSQSPRYKVTKRGQDVALRCDPISGHVSLYWYRQALGQGPEFLTYFNYEAQQDKSGLPNDRFSAERPEGSISTLTIQRTEQRDSAMYRCASSIGARMNTEAFFGQGTRLTVV.

The chain carries TRBV19 and TRBJ2-7; 9 bases are shared with TRBD1. The CDR3 covers 14 residues. Germline V gives CDR1 LNHDA, CDR2 SQIVND (reference sequence). Trimming took 5 bases from V and 2 from J; bases not matched to a gene: 4. The CDR3 spells CASSGQGRPYEQYF. In DNA form, the CDR3 reads TGTGCCAGTAGTGGACAGGGGCGACCCTACGAGCAGTACTTC.

The chain employs TRBV7-3 and TRBJ2-3; D not resolved. Deletions cut 4 bases from V and 4 bases from J, with 12 bases between. This CDR3 has 14 amino acids. CDR1 and CDR2 from the germline V gene are SGHTA and FQGTGA. Written as DNA, the CDR3 is TGTGCCAGCAGCTCCTCGACAAAACCAGATACGCAGTATTTT. Amino acid sequence: CASSSSTKPDTQYF.

The chain is built from TRBV7-3 and TRBJ1-2; no reliable D call. CDR1 and CDR2 (germline): SGHTA, FQGTGA. The V gene lost 2 bases and the J gene lost 0 bases, with 10 bases spanning the gap. The length of the CDR3 is 15 residues. In nucleotides, the CDR3 is TGTGCCAGCAGCTTAGAAAGCGGAACTAACTATGGCTACACCTTC. Translating gives CASSLESGTNYGYTF.

The chain recombines TRBV5-8 with TRBJ2-7; D could derive from TRBD1 or TRBD2 (5 bases each). The CDR3 sequence is 15 residues long. Per the germline V gene, CDR1 is SGHTS and CDR2 is YDEGEE. Trimming pared 5 bases from V and 5 bases from J, leaving 20 bases between. The CDR3 region has the DNA TGTGCCAGCAGGCCCGGGACCCTGGTCGTGCACGAGCAGTACTTC. It codes for CASRPGTLVVHEQYF.

The J gene is TRBJ2-2, the V gene TRBV7-6; 7 bases align to TRBD1. V was pared by 0 bases and J by 4 bases, with 8 bases of the junction left unmatched. Germline V gene data show CDR1 as SGHVS and CDR2 as FNYEAQ. The CDR3 is 17 residues long. Here the CDR3 reads CASSLAVAGGSTGELFF. CDR3 in DNA: TGTGCCAGCAGCTTAGCGGTGGCAGGGGGTAGCACCGGGGAGCTGTTTTTT.

The rearrangement links TRBV5-4 to TRBJ2-5; 7 bases are shared with TRBD2. The CDR3 consists of 16 residues. The ends lost 3 bases at V and 1 base at J; junction bases unmatched: 9. Germline values: CDR1 SGHNT, CDR2 YYREEE (reference sequence). CDR3 DNA sequence: TGTGCCAGCAGCTCCTCCGGGCGGGGGACCCAAGAGACCCAGTACTTC. This encodes CASSSSGRGTQETQYF.

V usage is TRBV5-1 and J usage is TRBJ2-3; D perhaps matches TRBD1 (6 bases). This CDR3 comprises 14 residues. Germline V CDR1 and CDR2: SGHRS, YFSETQ. With 4 bases removed from V and 1 base from J, the gap between germline ends came to 10 bases. The CDR3 coding sequence is TGCGCCAGCAGCACCAGGGGCCGCACAGATACGCAGTATTTT. This translates into CASSTRGRTDTQYF.

This clone has a single count. This chain uses TRBV11-3 with TRBJ2-5; the D gene could be TRBD1 or TRBD2 (6 bases each). V dropped 5 bases and J dropped 0 bases, with 25 bases sitting between them. Per germline, CDR1 SGHNT and CDR2 YENEEA. This CDR3 has 19 amino acids. CDR3 nucleotides: TGTGCCAGCAGCCCCGGGGGCCCAGCGGCAACGGCTTACCAAGAGACCCAGTACTTC. This sequence encodes CASSPGGPAATAYQETQYF.